A selection of T cell receptor beta chains follows, all from one sample in a study of cytomegalovirus exposure and HLA in healthy donors. The data were produced by immunoSEQ multiplex PCR, yet TCRdb's version contains in-frame clones alone and is incomplete. The sample records 30,000 to 40,000 clones, over 60% being singletons. The sequencing sample was made of PBMCs. The receptors shown here come from a young man in good health and CMV-seronegative. Both conserved end residues are part of each CDR3. The D gene is left open where the match is weak. Part of the rows lack a size; the others show once, few, many or a class for expanded clones.

abundance	j_gene	d_gene	v_gene	CDR3nt	CDR3aa
few	TRBJ2-7	TRBD1	TRBV5-1	TGCGCCAGCACCCCGAGGGCCCGACAGGGAGAATACGAGCAGTACTTC	CASTPRARQGEYEQYF
-	TRBJ1-4	-	TRBV9	TGTGCCAGCAGCCGAAGGTGGGGGGTAACTAATGAAAAACTGTTTTTT	CASSRRWGVTNEKLFF
once	TRBJ1-1	TRBD1	TRBV5-1	TGCGCCAGCAGCCAAACGGCCGGGACAGAGAACACTGAAGCTTTCTTT	CASSQTAGTENTEAFF
-	TRBJ1-1	TRBD1	TRBV29-1	TGCAGCGTGGGACAGGGAGGCACTGAAGCTTTCTTT	CSVGQGGTEAFF
-	TRBJ2-7	TRBD1	TRBV2	TGTGCCAGCAGACGGACAGGGGACTACGAGCAGTACTTC	CASRRTGDYEQYF
-	TRBJ1-1	TRBD1	TRBV5-1	TGCGCCAGCAGCTTGGGGACAGGGGGGTCTGTGTGGACTGAAGCTTTCTTT	CASSLGTGGSVWTEAFF
-	TRBJ2-1	-	TRBV4-1	TGCGCCAGCAGCCAAGGGCCTGGAGTCTACAATGAGCAGTTCTTC	CASSQGPGVYNEQFF
-	TRBJ2-3	TRBD1	TRBV19	TGTGCCAGTAGTAGGGGACAGGGGGGTACGCAGTATTTT	CASSRGQGGTQYF
-	TRBJ2-1	TRBD2	TRBV29-1	TGCAGCGTAGAATCCCGGTTAGCGGGAGAGTACACCAATGAGCAGTTCTTC	CSVESRLAGEYTNEQFF
-	TRBJ2-7	-	TRBV15	TGTGCCACCAGCAGGGCAGGCTACGAGCAGTACTTC	CATSRAGYEQYF
-	TRBJ2-7	TRBD2	TRBV10-1	TGCGCCAGCAGTAGGATTTACGGGGGGGCCGAGGAGCAGTACTTC	CASSRIYGGAEEQYF
-	TRBJ1-2	TRBD1	TRBV6-5	TGTGCCAGCAGTTACGCGGAGGGGGCTAGGGGCTACACCTTC	CASSYAEGARGYTF
-	TRBJ1-5	-	TRBV6-1	TGTGCCAGCAGTGGACAGCCTGCAGATAGCAATCAGCCCCAGCATTTT	CASSGQPADSNQPQHF
once	TRBJ1-1	-	TRBV28	TGTGCCAGCAGCCGGGGGGGGACGAACACTGAAGCTTTCTTT	CASSRGGTNTEAFF
-	TRBJ2-1	-	TRBV7-2	TGTGCCAGCAGCTTAGGGCGGTACAATGAGCAGTTCTTC	CASSLGRYNEQFF
-	TRBJ2-1	TRBD2	TRBV28	TGTGCCAGCAGCCCACCTCTACTAGCGGGTTTCTACAATGAGCAGTTCTTC	CASSPPLLAGFYNEQFF
-	TRBJ2-7	TRBD2	TRBV6-1	TGTGCCAGCAGTGGGCTAGCGGGGGGGGCCTCCTACGAGCAGTACTTC	CASSGLAGGASYEQYF
-	TRBJ2-3	-	TRBV19	TGTGCCAGTAGTAACTCCTATACGCAGTATTTT	CASSNSYTQYF
-	TRBJ2-4	TRBD1	TRBV19	TGTGCCAGTACCCCGATGGGGACAGGGAAGGACATTCAGTACTTC	CASTPMGTGKDIQYF
-	TRBJ1-1	-	TRBV5-1	TGCGCCAGCAGCTTAGCCCCCAACACTGAAGCTTTCTTT	CASSLAPNTEAFF
-	TRBJ2-7	TRBD1	TRBV10-2	TGCGCCAGCACTGGGACAGGGGATTCATCCTACGAGCAGTACTTC	CASTGTGDSSYEQYF
few	TRBJ1-5	-	TRBV4-3	TGCGCCAGCAGCCAAGGCTCGTATGCGGGAAGCAATCAGCCCCAGCATTTT	CASSQGSYAGSNQPQHF
-	TRBJ2-7	TRBD1	TRBV15	TGTGCCACCAGCGTCGACAGGGGTGGAGGCGAGCAGTACTTC	CATSVDRGGGEQYF
-	TRBJ1-4	-	TRBV19	TGTGCCAGTAGTATGTCAGGGTTCGGAGAAAAACTGTTTTTT	CASSMSGFGEKLFF
-	TRBJ2-3	-	TRBV6-4	TGTGCCAGCAGTGACTCTGCCCAGGGCGCAGATACGCAGTATTTT	CASSDSAQGADTQYF
-	TRBJ2-7	-	TRBV5-1	TGCGCCAGCAGCTTTTCAGGGAACGAGCAGTACTTC	CASSFSGNEQYF
-	TRBJ2-5	-	TRBV7-2	TGTGCCAGCAGCTTGGAGCCAGGGCAAGAGACCCAGTACTTC	CASSLEPGQETQYF
-	TRBJ1-5	-	TRBV10-3	TGTGCCATCAGCGTACAGGGTCAGCCCCAGCATTTT	CAISVQGQPQHF
-	TRBJ2-5	-	TRBV7-7	TGTGCTAGCAGCTTCGGACACTTAGAGACCCAGTACTTC	CASSFGHLETQYF
-	TRBJ2-2	-	TRBV11-2	TGTGCCAGCAGCCCAGGACAGATTGGGGCCGGGGAGCTGTTTTTT	CASSPGQIGAGELFF
-	TRBJ2-5	-	TRBV2	TGTGCCAGCCAGGGCGTCGAGACCCAGTACTTC	CASQGVETQYF
few	TRBJ1-1	-	TRBV5-1	TGCGCCAGCAGCTTGGACAGCCAGAACACTGAAGCTTTCTTT	CASSLDSQNTEAFF
-	TRBJ1-2	TRBD1	TRBV4-1	TGCGCCAGCAGCCAAGTAGGGGGCGGGGATGGCTACACCTTC	CASSQVGGGDGYTF
-	TRBJ1-1	TRBD1	TRBV28	TGTGCCAGCAGTTTGGGACAGGGGAATACTGAAGCTTTCTTT	CASSLGQGNTEAFF
-	TRBJ2-1	-	TRBV5-4	TGTGCCAGCAGGGACACATACAATGAACAGTTCTTC	CASRDTYNEQFF
-	TRBJ2-1	TRBD1	TRBV5-1	TGCGCCAGCAGCTCTGGACAGGGGAACTACAATGAGCAGTTCTTC	CASSSGQGNYNEQFF
few	TRBJ1-5	-	TRBV19	TGTGCCAGTAGTAAAGGGGTTGGCAATCAGCCCCAGCATTTT	CASSKGVGNQPQHF
-	TRBJ1-1	-	TRBV19	TGTGCCAGTAGTATAGATCTGGACATCTTAGAAGCTTTCTTT	CASSIDLDILEAFF
-	TRBJ1-5	-	TRBV25-1	TGTGCCAGCAGTGGGGGCTCAGGATTCAATCAGCCCCAGCATTTT	CASSGGSGFNQPQHF
-	TRBJ2-3	-	TRBV2	TGTGCCAGCACCGACGACCGGAGCGATACGCAGTATTTT	CASTDDRSDTQYF
-	TRBJ2-7	-	TRBV29-1	TGCAGCGTCGCTGGGCGGGGCGGGAGAGGGGGCGAGCAGTACTTC	CSVAGRGGRGGEQYF
-	TRBJ1-2	-	TRBV2	TGTGCCACTGCGGACAGCTCGCCTTCCACCTTC	CATADSSPSTF
-	TRBJ1-4	-	TRBV7-2	TGTGCCAGCAGCTTAGGCAGGGGCGGTGAAAAACTGTTTTTT	CASSLGRGGEKLFF
-	TRBJ2-7	TRBD2	TRBV5-1	TGCGCCAGCAGCTTGGGTTCGGGGGGCGAGCAGTACTTC	CASSLGSGGEQYF
few	TRBJ1-4	-	TRBV28	TGTGCCAGCTGCCCTCAACCACAAGAAAAACTGTTTTTT	CASCPQPQEKLFF
once	TRBJ2-7	TRBD1	TRBV29-1	TGCAGCGTCGAAACCGGGACAGGGAGGACGCAGCAGTACTTC	CSVETGTGRTQQYF
few	TRBJ1-1	TRBD1	TRBV6-6	TGTGCCAGCAGTCTAGGACAGGGGAGGGAAACTGAAGCTTTCTTT	CASSLGQGRETEAFF
-	TRBJ1-4	TRBD1	TRBV7-2	TGTGCCAGCAGCTGGGACAGTAATGAAAAACTGTTTTTT	CASSWDSNEKLFF
-	TRBJ2-3	TRBD2	TRBV5-4	TGTGCCAGCAGGCCAACTAGCGGGGCTAGCACAGATACGCAGTATTTT	CASRPTSGASTDTQYF
-	TRBJ1-5	-	TRBV10-2	TGCGCCAGCAGTAGAACTGGACAGTCAAATCAGCCCCAGCATTTT	CASSRTGQSNQPQHF